This TCR beta chain was identified in a study of control samples from healthy donors and cancer patients. V shed 4 bases and J shed 0 bases, with 13 bases lying between them. Germline V gene data show CDR1 as SGHRS and CDR2 as YFSETQ. This CDR3 has 16 residues. Assay: immunoSEQ multiplex PCR; the TCRdb copy retains only in-frame clones and omits some. This sample has 190,000 or so clones; 85% to 95% occur once, and the top ten carry approximately 1.5%. The sample taken for sequencing was blood. The V call is TRBV5-1, the J call TRBJ1-4; tentatively, D is TRBD1 (5 bases). This clonotype was sampled from a man aged 18 to 30 in good health. CDR3 sequence: CASSRGPIATNEKLFF. CDR3 DNA: TGCGCCAGCAGCCGGGGACCGATTGCAACTAATGAAAAACTGTTTTTT.